The clone carrying this T cell receptor (beta chain) was recorded at least ten times. Other nucleotide sequences in the sample specify the same CDR3. The sample comes from a study of shared clonotypes between healthy human individuals. Profiled with immunoSEQ multiplex PCR; TCRdb holds only in-frame clones, not every one. This table has roughly 500,000 clones, over 60% appearing once. V lost 2 bases to trimming and J lost 5 bases; unmatched junction nucleotides: 2. Per the germline V gene, CDR1 is SGHTS and CDR2 is YDEGEE. This CDR3 is 13 amino acids long. The chain links TRBV5-8 to TRBJ2-7; 9 bases are shared with TRBD1. Sequences were obtained from PBMCs. The receptor was derived from a woman between 40 and 55 years old in good health. Some clones in this sample may be carry-over from other donors' samples. In DNA form, the CDR3 reads TGTGCCAGCAGCTTACAGGGGGCCCACGAGCAGTACTTC. It specifies CASSLQGAHEQYF.